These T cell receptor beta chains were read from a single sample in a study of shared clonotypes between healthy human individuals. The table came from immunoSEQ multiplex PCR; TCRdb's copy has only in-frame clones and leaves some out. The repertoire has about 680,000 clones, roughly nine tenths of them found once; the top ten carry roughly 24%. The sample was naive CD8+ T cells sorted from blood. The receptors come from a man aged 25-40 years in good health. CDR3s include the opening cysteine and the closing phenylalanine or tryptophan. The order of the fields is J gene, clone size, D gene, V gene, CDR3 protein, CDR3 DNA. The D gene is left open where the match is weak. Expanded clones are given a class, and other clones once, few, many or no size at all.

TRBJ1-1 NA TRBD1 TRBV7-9 CASSHRDRGSGNTEAFF TGTGCCAGCAGCCATAGGGACAGGGGAAGTGGGAACACTGAAGCTTTCTTT
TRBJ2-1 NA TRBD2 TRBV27 CASSLALAGAGEQFF TGTGCCAGCAGTTTAGCTCTAGCGGGAGCTGGTGAGCAGTTCTTC
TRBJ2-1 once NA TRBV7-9 CASSLAVGSNEQFF TGTGCCAGCAGCTTAGCGGTGGGCAGCAATGAGCAGTTCTTC
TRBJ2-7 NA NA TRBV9 CASSVLGTRDEQYF TGTGCCAGCAGCGTTTTGGGGACAAGGGACGAGCAGTACTTC
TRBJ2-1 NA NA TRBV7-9 CASSLARSGLYNEQFF TGTGCCAGCAGCTTAGCGCGGTCCGGATTGTACAATGAGCAGTTCTTC
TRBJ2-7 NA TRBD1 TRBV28 CASSFGQAYEQYF TGTGCCAGCAGTTTTGGACAGGCGTACGAGCAGTACTTC
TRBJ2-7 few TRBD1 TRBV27 CASSFRGQVYEQYF TGTGCCAGCAGTTTCCGCGGACAGGTCTACGAGCAGTACTTC
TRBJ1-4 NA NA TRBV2 CASIGSNEKLFF TGTGCCAGCATCGGGTCTAATGAAAAACTGTTTTTT
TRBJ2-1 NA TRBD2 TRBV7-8 CASRSPNILAGVPRDGEQFF TGTGCCAGCAGGTCGCCAAATATACTAGCGGGAGTTCCCCGTGACGGTGAGCAGTTCTTC
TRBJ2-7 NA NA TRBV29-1 CSVEDRAALGNGYEQYF TGCAGCGTTGAAGATCGAGCAGCCTTAGGGAACGGGTACGAGCAGTACTTC
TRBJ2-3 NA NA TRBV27 CASSSVSGTDTQYF TGTGCCAGCAGTAGCGTGTCTGGCACAGATACGCAGTATTTT
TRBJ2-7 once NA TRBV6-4 CASSDSPGYEQYF TGTGCCAGCAGTGACTCGCCCGGCTACGAGCAGTACTTC
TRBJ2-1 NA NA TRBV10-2 CASSAQPGEQFF TGCGCCAGCAGTGCCCAACCAGGGGAGCAGTTCTTC
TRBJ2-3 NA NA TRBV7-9 CASSPRTKDTQYF TGTGCCAGCAGCCCTAGGACTAAAGATACGCAGTATTTT
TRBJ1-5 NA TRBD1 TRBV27 CASSWGQGGNQPQHF TGTGCCAGCAGTTGGGGACAGGGTGGCAATCAGCCCCAGCATTTT
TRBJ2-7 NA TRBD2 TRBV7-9 CASSLLLAGVPYEQYF TGTGCCAGCAGCTTGTTACTAGCGGGAGTCCCCTACGAGCAGTACTTC
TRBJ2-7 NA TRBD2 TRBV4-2 CASSQISGRTYEQYF TGTGCCAGCAGCCAAATAAGCGGGAGGACCTACGAGCAGTACTTC
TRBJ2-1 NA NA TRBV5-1 CASSLEQFYNEQFF TGCGCCAGCAGCTTGGAACAGTTCTACAATGAGCAGTTCTTC
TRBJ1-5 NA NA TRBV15 CATSRDRGREPQHF TGTGCCACCAGCAGAGATCGGGGACGGGAGCCCCAGCATTTT
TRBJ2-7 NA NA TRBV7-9 CASSLERVDDEQYF TGTGCCAGCAGCTTAGAGAGGGTTGATGACGAGCAGTACTTC
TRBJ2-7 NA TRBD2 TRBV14 CASSPSGNSYEQYF TGTGCCAGCAGCCCTAGCGGAAACTCCTACGAGCAGTACTTC
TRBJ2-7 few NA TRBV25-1 CASSELRQGSSYEQYF TGTGCCAGCAGTGAATTACGGCAGGGGAGCTCCTACGAGCAGTACTTC
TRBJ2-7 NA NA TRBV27 CATKLGPLHEQYF TGTGCCACCAAACTGGGCCCTTTACACGAGCAGTACTTC
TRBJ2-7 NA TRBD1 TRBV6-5 CASTGTGGYEQYF TGTGCCAGTACCGGGACAGGGGGTTACGAGCAGTACTTC
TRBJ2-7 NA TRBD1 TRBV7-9 CASSLPRDRALNYEQYF TGTGCCAGCAGCTTACCCCGGGACAGGGCTTTAAACTACGAGCAGTACTTC
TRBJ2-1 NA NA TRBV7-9 CASSFGLDSYNEQFF TGTGCCAGCAGCTTCGGGCTAGACTCCTACAATGAGCAGTTCTTC
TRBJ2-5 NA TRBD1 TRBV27 CASGQGRETQYF TGTGCCAGCGGACAGGGTAGGGAGACCCAGTACTTC
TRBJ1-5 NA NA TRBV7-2 CASSLGVGNQPQHF TGTGCCAGCAGCTTAGGAGTCGGCAATCAGCCCCAGCATTTT
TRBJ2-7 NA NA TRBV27 CASSVRGGYEQYF TGTGCCAGCAGTGTCCGGGGTGGGTACGAGCAGTACTTC
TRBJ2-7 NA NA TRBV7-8 CASSPVGSTTYEQYF TGTGCCAGCAGCCCTGTAGGGAGTACCACCTACGAGCAGTACTTC
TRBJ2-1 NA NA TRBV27 CASSLSARNEQFF TGTGCCAGCAGTTTATCTGCGAGAAATGAGCAGTTCTTC
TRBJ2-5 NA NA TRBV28 CASRKTEYQETQYF TGTGCCAGCAGAAAGACAGAGTACCAAGAGACCCAGTACTTC
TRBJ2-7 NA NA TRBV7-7 CASSFLRGYEQYF TGTGCCAGCAGCTTTCTGAGGGGTTACGAGCAGTACTTC
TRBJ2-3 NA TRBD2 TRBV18 CASSRTSGLYTDTQYF TGTGCCAGCTCACGCACTAGCGGGCTCTACACAGATACGCAGTATTTT
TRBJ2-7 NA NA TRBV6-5 CASRDGTLEQYF TGTGCCAGCAGGGACGGGACTTTGGAGCAGTACTTC
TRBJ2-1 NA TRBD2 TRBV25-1 CASSEYERESLPYNEQFF TGTGCCAGCAGTGAATATGAGCGGGAGAGCCTCCCTTACAATGAGCAGTTCTTC
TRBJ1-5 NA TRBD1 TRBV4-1 CASSHVGGDSSQPQHF TGCGCCAGCAGCCATGTGGGGGGGGACAGTAGTCAGCCCCAGCATTTT
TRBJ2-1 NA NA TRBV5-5 CASSLARQSSYNEQFF TGTGCCAGCAGCTTGGCGCGACAGAGCTCCTACAATGAGCAGTTCTTC
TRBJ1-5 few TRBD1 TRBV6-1 CASGWTGPADQPQHF TGTGCCAGCGGTTGGACAGGGCCGGCTGATCAGCCCCAGCATTTT
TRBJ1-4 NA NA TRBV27 CASTAGPAVNEKLFF TGTGCCAGCACCGCAGGCCCGGCAGTGAATGAAAAACTGTTTTTT